This entry features one T cell receptor (beta chain) sequence. Its antigen is currently unknown. These data belong to a study of T-cell memory formation after mild COVID-19. Whole-study results and caveats: The CD4+ clones that contracted clustered mainly within CM and EM, and the CD8+ clones concentrated in EMRA. There were some responding clones in pre-infection memory, which suggested that cross-reactive memory had joined.

TCRdb itself ran the 5' RACE reads through MiXCR, one entry per CDR3 protein. The sample has 250,000 to 300,000 distinct CDR3 sequences, roughly 18% seen once. V trimming: 0 bases; J trimming: 0 bases; junction bases outside the gene matches: 5. The CDR3 has 16 amino acids. The V gene's germline CDR1 is SGHKS and CDR2 YYEKEE (reference sequence). Sequenced sample: PBMCs or a T cell subset sorted from them (not recorded which). The chain uses TRBV5-5 and TRBJ1-1; TRBD1 matches 7 bases. The clonotype originates from a man in his late teens or twenties who had mild COVID-19 (a few samples of this study predate the infection). Cell type and time point are not known. The DNA of the CDR3 is TGTGCCAGCAGCTTGGTCGGAGGGGGCCTGAACACTGAAGCTTTCTTT. Translation gives CASSLVGGGLNTEAFF.